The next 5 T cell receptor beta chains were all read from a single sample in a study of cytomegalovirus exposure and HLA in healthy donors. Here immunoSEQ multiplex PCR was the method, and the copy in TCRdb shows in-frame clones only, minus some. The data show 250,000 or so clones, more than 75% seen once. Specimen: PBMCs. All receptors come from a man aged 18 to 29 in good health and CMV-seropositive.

Here the CDR3 reads CASSQRSEQYF. CDR3 nucleotide sequence: TGTGCCAGCAGCCAGAGGAGCGAGCAGTACTTC. The rearrangement links TRBV5-4 to TRBJ2-7; D ambiguous. Trimming removed 4 bases at V and 6 bases at J, with 8 bases between. This CDR3 contains 11 residues. The germline CDR1 and CDR2 sequences are SGHNT and YYREEE (reference sequence). The whole variable domain, remainder taken from reference TRBV5-4 and TRBJ2-7, is ETGVTQSPTHLIKTRGQQVTLRCSSQSGHNTVSWYQQALGQGPQFIFQYYREEENGRGNFPPRFSGLQFPNYSSELNVNALELDDSALYLCASSQRSEQYFGPGTRLTVT.

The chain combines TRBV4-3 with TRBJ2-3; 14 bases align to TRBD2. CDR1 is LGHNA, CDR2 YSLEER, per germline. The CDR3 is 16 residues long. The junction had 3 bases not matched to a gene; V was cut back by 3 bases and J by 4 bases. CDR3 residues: CASSQGTSGRADTQYF. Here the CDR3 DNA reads TGCGCCAGCAGCCAGGGGACTAGCGGGAGAGCAGATACGCAGTATTTT.

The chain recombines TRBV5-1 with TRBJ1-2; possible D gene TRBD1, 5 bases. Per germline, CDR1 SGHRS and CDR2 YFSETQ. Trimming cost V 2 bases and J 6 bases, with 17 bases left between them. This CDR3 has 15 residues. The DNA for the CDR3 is TGCGCCAGCAGCTTCCGCTTAGTGGGGGACCATGGCTACACCTTC. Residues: CASSFRLVGDHGYTF.

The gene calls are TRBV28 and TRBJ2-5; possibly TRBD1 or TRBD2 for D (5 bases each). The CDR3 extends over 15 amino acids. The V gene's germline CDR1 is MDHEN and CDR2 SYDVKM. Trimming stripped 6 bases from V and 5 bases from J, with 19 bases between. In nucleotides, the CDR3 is TGTGCCAGCAGACAGCTTGGGGGAGCAGGGGAGACCCAGTACTTC. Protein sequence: CASRQLGGAGETQYF.

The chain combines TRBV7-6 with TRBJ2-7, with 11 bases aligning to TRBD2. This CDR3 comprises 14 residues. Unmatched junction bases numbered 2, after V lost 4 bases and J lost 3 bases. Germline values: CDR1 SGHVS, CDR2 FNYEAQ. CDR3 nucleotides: TGTGCCAGCAGCTCCGGGACTAGCGGCTACGAGCAGTACTTC. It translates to CASSSGTSGYEQYF.